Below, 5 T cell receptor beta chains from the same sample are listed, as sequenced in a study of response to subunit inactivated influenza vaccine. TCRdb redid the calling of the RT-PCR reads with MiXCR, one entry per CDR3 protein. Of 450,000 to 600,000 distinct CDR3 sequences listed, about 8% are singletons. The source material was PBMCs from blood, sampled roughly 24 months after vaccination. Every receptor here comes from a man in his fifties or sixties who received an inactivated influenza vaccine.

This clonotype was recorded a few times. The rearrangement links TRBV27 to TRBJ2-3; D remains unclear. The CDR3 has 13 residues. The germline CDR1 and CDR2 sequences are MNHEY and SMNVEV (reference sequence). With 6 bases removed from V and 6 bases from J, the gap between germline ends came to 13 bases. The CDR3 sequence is CASSHGEADTQYF. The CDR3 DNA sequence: TGTGCCAGCAGCCACGGTGAGGCCGATACGCAGTATTTT.

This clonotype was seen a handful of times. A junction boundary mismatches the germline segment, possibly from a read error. For the CDR3, the DNA is TGTGCCAGCAGTACTCGGACAGCTATTTCTAGCAATCAGCCCCAGCAATTT. Its protein product is CASSTRTAISSNQPQQF. The chain has TRBV6-2 or TRBV6-3 and TRBJ1-5; D is possibly TRBD1 (6 bases). Germline assignment: CDR1 MNHEY and CDR2 SVGEGT. This CDR3 has 17 amino acids.

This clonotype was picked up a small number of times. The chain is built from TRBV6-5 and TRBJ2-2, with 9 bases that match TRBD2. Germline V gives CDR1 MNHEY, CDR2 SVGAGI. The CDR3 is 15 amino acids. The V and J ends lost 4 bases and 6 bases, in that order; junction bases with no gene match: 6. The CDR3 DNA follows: TGTGCCAGCAGTTTTGCGGGAGGGCTTCCCGGGGAGCTGTTTTTT. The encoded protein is CASSFAGGLPGELFF.

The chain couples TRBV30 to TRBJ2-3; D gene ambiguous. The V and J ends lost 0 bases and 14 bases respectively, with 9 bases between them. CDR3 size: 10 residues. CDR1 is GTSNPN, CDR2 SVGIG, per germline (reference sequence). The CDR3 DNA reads TGTGCCTGGAGTGTTCGAGGCTCGTATTTT. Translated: CAWSVRGSYF.

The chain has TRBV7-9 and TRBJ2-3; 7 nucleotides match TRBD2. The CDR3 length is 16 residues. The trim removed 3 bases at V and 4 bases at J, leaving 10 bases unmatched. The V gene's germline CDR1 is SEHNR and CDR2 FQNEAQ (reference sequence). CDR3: CASSFYLSGASDTQYF. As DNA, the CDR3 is TGTGCCAGCAGCTTCTATTTAAGCGGGGCCTCAGATACGCAGTATTTT.